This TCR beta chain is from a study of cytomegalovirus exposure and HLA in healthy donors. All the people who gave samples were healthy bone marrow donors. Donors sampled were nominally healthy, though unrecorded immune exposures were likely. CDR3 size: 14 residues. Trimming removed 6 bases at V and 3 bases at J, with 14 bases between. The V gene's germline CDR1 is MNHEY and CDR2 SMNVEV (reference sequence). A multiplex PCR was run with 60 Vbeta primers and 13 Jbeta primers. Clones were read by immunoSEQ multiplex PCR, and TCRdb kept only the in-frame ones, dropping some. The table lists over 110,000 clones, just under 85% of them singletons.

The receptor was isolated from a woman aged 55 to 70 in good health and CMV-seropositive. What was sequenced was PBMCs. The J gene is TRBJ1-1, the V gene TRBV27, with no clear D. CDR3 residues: CASSLEFGDTEAFF. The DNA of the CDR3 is TGTGCCAGCAGCTTGGAGTTCGGGGACACTGAAGCTTTCTTT.